Below are 18 T cell receptor beta chains sequenced from a single sample in a study of T-cell memory formation after mild COVID-19. TCRdb re-analysed the 5' RACE reads in MiXCR, keeping a single row per CDR3 protein. Found here are under 300,000 distinct CDR3 sequences, over 7% of them singletons; the top ten hold 20% to 25%. What was sequenced was PBMCs or a T cell subset sorted from them (not recorded which). These receptors all come from a man between 18 and 35 years old who had mild COVID-19 (a few samples of this study predate the infection). Cell type and time point are not known.

This clonotype was seen only a few times. The chain uses TRBV20-1 and TRBJ2-1; possible D gene TRBD1, 5 bases. The CDR3 loop spans 11 amino acids. Trimming pared 1 base from V and 10 bases from J, leaving 8 bases between. Per the germline V gene, CDR1 is DFQATT and CDR2 is SNEGSKA (reference sequence). In nucleotides, the CDR3 is TGCAGTGCTAGAGGGCGACAGGAGCAGTTCTTC. Protein: CSARGRQEQFF.

This clonotype has only a few counts. The chain links TRBV6-6 to TRBJ1-5; a possible D gene is TRBD1 (6 bases). This CDR3 is 13 amino acids long. V shed 10 bases and J shed 6 bases, with 16 bases lying between them. In germline, CDR1 is MNHNY, CDR2 SVGAGI (reference sequence). Here the CDR3 reads CATSLPGAQPQHF. For the CDR3, the DNA is TGTGCCACCTCCCTTCCGGGGGCTCAGCCCCAGCATTTT.

V usage is TRBV7-9 and J usage is TRBJ1-2, with D unresolved. Germline CDR1 reads SEHNR; CDR2 reads FQNEAQ (reference sequence). V was clipped by 1 base and J by 8 bases, with 8 bases between them. This CDR3 is built from 12 residues. The CDR3 protein is CASSLGSDGYTF. The DNA of the CDR3 is TGTGCCAGCAGCTTAGGGAGCGACGGCTACACCTTC.

The chain uses TRBV20-1 and TRBJ2-1; no reliable D call. V lost 5 bases and J lost 2, with 16 bases in between. This CDR3 is 15 amino acids long. Germline-derived CDR1 and CDR2 are DFQATT and SNEGSKA (reference sequence). The CDR3 sequence is CSAPRTSHPYNEQFF. The CDR3 DNA reads TGCAGTGCTCCCAGGACCTCTCACCCCTACAATGAGCAGTTCTTC.

The genes are TRBV6-6 and TRBJ1-3; D is perhaps TRBD1 (5 bases). The germline gives CDR1 MNHNY, CDR2 SVGAGI (reference sequence). The CDR3 has 17 amino acids. V lost 2 bases and J lost 4, with 18 bases in between. The CDR3: CASSYIRAGHSGNTIYF. The DNA for the CDR3 is TGTGCCAGCAGTTACATTAGGGCAGGGCATTCGGGAAACACCATATATTTT.

The V and J genes are TRBV9 and TRBJ2-7; the D gene could be TRBD1 or TRBD2 (6 bases each). The CDR3 spans 15 residues. Germline loops: CDR1 SGDLS, CDR2 YYNGEE. With 4 bases removed from V and 0 bases from J, the gap between germline ends came to 14 bases. In DNA form, the CDR3 reads TGTGCCAGCAGCCTTGGGGGGCCCTCCTCCTACGAGCAGTACTTC. It translates to CASSLGGPSSYEQYF.

This chain uses TRBV10-3 with TRBJ2-2; D call uncertain. Germline V gene sequence: CDR1 ENHRY, CDR2 SYGVKD. V lost 7 bases and J lost 4, with 19 bases in between. CDR3 length: 16 residues. CDR3 region: CAIKKSTTWGTGELFF. The CDR3 DNA sequence: TGTGCCATCAAAAAGTCTACGACATGGGGCACCGGGGAGCTGTTTTTT.

Many counts were recorded for this clonotype. This sequence joins TRBV2 and TRBJ2-7; D may be TRBD2 (7 bases). The CDR3 runs to 13 residues. Germline V gives CDR1 SNHLY, CDR2 FYNNEI. Between the trimmed V and J ends, which lost 5 bases and 3 bases, there was a span of 11 bases. In DNA form, the CDR3 reads TGTGCCAGCAGTAGGGGGGGTCTCTACGAGCAGTACTTC. Protein product: CASSRGGLYEQYF.

This CDR3 is CSAQGMADTQYF. The CDR3 DNA follows: TGCAGCGCCCAGGGGATGGCAGATACGCAGTATTTT. The chain recombines TRBV29-1 with TRBJ2-3, with D possibly being TRBD1 (6 bases). Trimming stripped 7 bases from V and 4 bases from J, with 12 bases between. The germline CDR1 and CDR2 sequences are SQVTM and ANQGSEA. The CDR3 totals 12 residues.

This clonotype was found a few times. V usage is TRBV20-1 and J usage is TRBJ1-4; weak D call: TRBD1 (6 bases). Germline CDR1 is DFQATT and CDR2 is SNEGSKA (reference sequence). This CDR3 is built from 17 residues. Trimming left V 1 base short and J 0 bases short, with 15 bases between. The CDR3 reads CSARVLEQGSTNEKLFF. The CDR3 bases are TGCAGTGCTAGAGTCCTCGAACAGGGCTCAACTAATGAAAAACTGTTTTTT.

The chain employs TRBV4-3 and TRBJ2-3, with D perhaps TRBD2 (6 bases). V was clipped by 0 bases and J by 6 bases, with 13 bases between them. The V gene's germline CDR1 is LGHNA and CDR2 YSLEER. CDR3 length: 15 residues. The CDR3 sequence is CASSQDGGTWDTQYF. CDR3 DNA sequence: TGCGCCAGCAGCCAAGATGGCGGGACTTGGGATACGCAGTATTTT.

This clonotype was observed at least ten times. This CDR3 reads CASSYPGDEQYF. The CDR3 region has the DNA TGCGCCAGCAGCTATCCAGGGGACGAGCAGTACTTC. J is TRBJ2-7 and V is TRBV5-1, with D maybe TRBD1 (6 bases). Trimming stripped 3 bases from V and 5 bases from J, with 9 bases between. Per the germline V gene, CDR1 is SGHRS and CDR2 is YFSETQ. The CDR3 is 12 amino acids.

This clonotype was counted a few times. J is TRBJ2-3 and V is TRBV11-1, with 8 bases fitting TRBD2. J gave up 0 bases and V 3 bases, and 11 bases lay outside the gene matches. The CDR3 is 18 residues long. CDR1 and CDR2 (germline): SGHAT, FQDESV (reference sequence). The DNA of the CDR3 is TGTGCCAGCAGCTTTAAACGGGGGGGTCGATCTAGCACAGATACGCAGTATTTT. Translated, it gives CASSFKRGGRSSTDTQYF.

The rearrangement uses TRBV7-2 and TRBJ1-2; a weak D match, TRBD1 (5 bases). The CDR3 length is 13 residues. The V end lost 4 bases, the J end lost 3 bases, and 9 bases lay between the germline ends. From germline, CDR1 is SGHTA and CDR2 FQGNSA. CDR3 coding DNA: TGTGCCAGCAGCTCAGGGTTGTACTATGGCTACACCTTC. It codes for CASSSGLYYGYTF.

This clonotype came up a few times. This chain links TRBV27 with TRBJ1-6, with D perhaps matching TRBD1 (6 bases). V lost 3 bases to trimming and J lost 6 bases, with 9 bases between them. CDR1 is MNHEY and CDR2 is SMNVEV in the germline V gene (reference sequence). This CDR3 region has 14 residues. CDR3 sequence: CASSLAGANSPLHF. CDR3 DNA: TGTGCCAGCAGTTTGGCAGGGGCTAATTCACCCCTCCACTTT.

This chain joins TRBV7-9 and TRBJ2-1; 8 bases are shared with TRBD2. CDR1 is SEHNR, CDR2 FQNEAQ, per germline (reference sequence). This CDR3 is built from 15 residues. V dropped 5 bases and J dropped 7; count of bases not matched to a gene: 10. This CDR3 is CASSPGGGAMNEQFF. DNA of the CDR3: TGTGCCAGCAGCCCGGGAGGGGGGGCTATGAATGAGCAGTTCTTC.

The chain employs TRBV7-8 and TRBJ1-2, with TRBD1 as a possible D gene (6 bases). This CDR3 is built from 15 residues. The V and J ends lost 7 bases and 1 base respectively, with 16 bases between them. Germline loops: CDR1 SGHVS, CDR2 FQNEAQ. This chain's CDR3 is CASTKGGGHNYGYTF. The CDR3 bases are TGTGCCAGCACCAAAGGCGGGGGCCATAACTATGGCTACACCTTC. Together with reference TRBV7-8 and TRBJ1-2, the CDR3 gives the full variable domain: GAGVSQSPRYKVAKRGQDVALRCDPISGHVSLFWYQQALGQGPEFLTYFQNEAQLDKSGLPSDRFFAERPEGSVSTLKIQRTQQEDSAVYLCASTKGGGHNYGYTFGSGTRLTVV.

The gene calls are TRBV20-1 and TRBJ2-7, with 7 bases that match TRBD1. CDR3 length: 12 amino acids. CDR1 and CDR2 from the germline V gene are DFQATT and SNEGSKA (reference sequence). V lost 3 bases to trimming and J lost 5 bases; unmatched junction nucleotides: 4. The CDR3 loop is CSASSQGDEQYF. CDR3 DNA: TGCAGTGCTAGTTCCCAGGGGGACGAGCAGTACTTC.